The rows below give T cell receptor beta chains drawn from one sample of a study of OX40 agonist ivuxolimab in advanced cancers. Assay: immunoSEQ multiplex PCR; the TCRdb copy retains only in-frame clones and omits some. The sample lists roughly 20,000 clones, over 70% seen once, with 30% in the top ten. The starting material was CD4+ or CD8+ T cells sorted from blood, obtained in a trial of the OX40 agonist ivuxolimab. The source of these receptors is an adult with an advanced solid tumor such as melanoma, head and neck, liver or kidney cancer. Each CDR3 is given with its conserved first and last residue. The order of the fields is clone size, V gene, D gene, J gene, CDR3 DNA, CDR3 protein. D genes are given only for firm matches. A row's size may be missing; if present it is once, few, many or a size class.

size: NA; V: TRBV6-4; D: NA; J: TRBJ2-5; DNA: TGTGCCAGCAGTGTTGGGGTGTCGGCCTATGAGACCCAGTACTTC; CDR3: CASSVGVSAYETQYF
size: NA; V: TRBV7-9; D: NA; J: TRBJ2-7; DNA: TGTGCCAGCAGCTTAGGGGGTCCTGGGATTCCGAACGAGCAGTACTTC; CDR3: CASSLGGPGIPNEQYF
size: few; V: TRBV30; D: NA; J: TRBJ1-1; DNA: TGTGCCTGGAGTGAACCTCCGAGGATGAACACTGAAGCTTTCTTT; CDR3: CAWSEPPRMNTEAFF
size: NA; V: TRBV6-5; D: NA; J: TRBJ2-1; DNA: TGTGCCAGCAGTGCAACTACAGGGAGGCAGTTCTTC; CDR3: CASSATTGRQFF
size: NA; V: TRBV6-1; D: TRBD1; J: TRBJ2-7; DNA: TGTGCCAGCAGGGGGGACAGGAGCTCCTACGAGCAGTACTTC; CDR3: CASRGDRSSYEQYF
size: NA; V: TRBV2; D: NA; J: TRBJ1-3; DNA: TGTGCCAGCTCACGGGAGAGCTCTGGAAACACCATATATTTT; CDR3: CASSRESSGNTIYF
size: once; V: TRBV2; D: NA; J: TRBJ1-3; DNA: TGTGCCAGCAGTGAGATGCGACAGCATGGAAACACCATATATTTT; CDR3: CASSEMRQHGNTIYF
size: NA; V: TRBV14; D: TRBD2; J: TRBJ2-3; DNA: TGTGCCAGCAGCCAAGGGACTAGCGTCTCAGATACGCAGTATTTT; CDR3: CASSQGTSVSDTQYF
size: few; V: TRBV30; D: NA; J: TRBJ1-3; DNA: TGTGCCTGGAACCCTCGTTACAGCACTGGAAACACCATATATTTT; CDR3: CAWNPRYSTGNTIYF
size: NA; V: TRBV9; D: NA; J: TRBJ1-4; DNA: TGTGCCAGCAGCAGAGGGGGGCAGGCCGTAAGTGAAAAACTGTTTTTT; CDR3: CASSRGGQAVSEKLFF
size: NA; V: TRBV15; D: NA; J: TRBJ2-1; DNA: TGTGCCACCAGCACAGGGACGATCAGCTCCTACAATGAGCAGTTCTTC; CDR3: CATSTGTISSYNEQFF
size: NA; V: TRBV11-2; D: TRBD2; J: TRBJ2-5; DNA: TGTGCCAGCAGCTTAGCTTTTGGCGGGGGGACTATGGGGGAGACCCAGTACTTC; CDR3: CASSLAFGGGTMGETQYF
size: NA; V: TRBV7-9; D: NA; J: TRBJ1-2; DNA: TGTGCCAGCAGCTTAAGTTCTGGGGGCTTGATCGATGGCTACACCTTC; CDR3: CASSLSSGGLIDGYTF
size: few; V: TRBV11-2; D: TRBD1; J: TRBJ2-1; DNA: TGTGCCAGCAGCTTAAGAACCCGGGACAGATACAATGAGCAGTTCTTC; CDR3: CASSLRTRDRYNEQFF